A selection of T cell receptor beta chains follows, all from one sample in a study of control samples from healthy donors and cancer patients. The repertoire was sequenced with immunoSEQ multiplex PCR; TCRdb's copy has only in-frame clones and lacks some. The table shows 100,000 or so clones, with about 90% occurring only once. Sequencing input: blood. Receptors were obtained from a woman between 50 and 59 years old in good health. The CDR3 runs from the conserved cysteine through the conserved F or W. Each record gives: V gene, J gene, clone size, D gene, CDR3 DNA, CDR3 protein. The D gene is left open where the match is weak. Some rows have no size entry. The others give once, few or many, or a class for an expanded clone.

v_gene: TRBV9; j_gene: TRBJ2-3; abundance: .; d_gene: TRBD2; CDR3nt: TGTGCCAGCAGCGTAAGGGGAGGGCCCACAGATACGCAGTATTTT; CDR3aa: CASSVRGGPTDTQYF
v_gene: TRBV2; j_gene: TRBJ2-3; abundance: .; d_gene: TRBD2; CDR3nt: TGTGCCAGCATGAACCCCCTGAGAGCGGGGTCTCGCACAGATACGCAGTATTTT; CDR3aa: CASMNPLRAGSRTDTQYF
v_gene: TRBV27; j_gene: TRBJ2-1; abundance: .; d_gene: .; CDR3nt: TGTGCCAGCAGTTTCCGGCGGACAAACAATGAGCAGTTCTTC; CDR3aa: CASSFRRTNNEQFF
v_gene: TRBV5-6; j_gene: TRBJ2-3; abundance: .; d_gene: TRBD2; CDR3nt: TGTGCCAGCGGTAGCGGGATGGGCGTAGATACGCAGTATTTT; CDR3aa: CASGSGMGVDTQYF
v_gene: TRBV18; j_gene: TRBJ1-2; abundance: .; d_gene: .; CDR3nt: TGTGCCAGCTCAACAGACAAGTATGGCTACACCTTC; CDR3aa: CASSTDKYGYTF
v_gene: TRBV5-6; j_gene: TRBJ1-1; abundance: few; d_gene: TRBD1; CDR3nt: TGTGCCAGCAGCCCAGGGGGCCGGGACACTGAAGCTTTCTTT; CDR3aa: CASSPGGRDTEAFF
v_gene: TRBV5-4; j_gene: TRBJ2-2; abundance: .; d_gene: .; CDR3nt: TGTGCCAGCAGCTTGTGGTCAGCGAACACCGGGGAGCTGTTTTTT; CDR3aa: CASSLWSANTGELFF
v_gene: TRBV6-5; j_gene: TRBJ2-3; abundance: .; d_gene: .; CDR3nt: TGTGCCAGCAGAAGCTCCCTCCCCTACACAGATACGCAGTATTTT; CDR3aa: CASRSSLPYTDTQYF
v_gene: TRBV6-2/TRBV6-3; j_gene: TRBJ1-1; abundance: .; d_gene: TRBD1; CDR3nt: TGTGCCAGCAGCCAGGGGGCACAAGCTTTCTTT; CDR3aa: CASSQGAQAFF
v_gene: TRBV18; j_gene: TRBJ1-1; abundance: .; d_gene: TRBD1; CDR3nt: TGTGCCAGCTCACACACGGACAGGGCGGACACTGAAGCTTTCTTT; CDR3aa: CASSHTDRADTEAFF
v_gene: TRBV19; j_gene: TRBJ2-2; abundance: .; d_gene: .; CDR3nt: TGTGCCAGTAGTATTGAGGGGACCGGGGAGCTGTTTTTT; CDR3aa: CASSIEGTGELFF
v_gene: TRBV5-8; j_gene: TRBJ1-1; abundance: .; d_gene: .; CDR3nt: TGTGCCAGCAGCTTTCCTAACACTGAAGCTTTCTTT; CDR3aa: CASSFPNTEAFF
v_gene: TRBV2; j_gene: TRBJ2-7; abundance: .; d_gene: .; CDR3nt: TGTGCCAGCAGTGAGGCACCCGGGACAAGCCACTACGAGCAGTACTTC; CDR3aa: CASSEAPGTSHYEQYF
v_gene: TRBV5-5; j_gene: TRBJ1-3; abundance: once; d_gene: .; CDR3nt: TGTGCCAGCAGCTTTTATAAGGGGAATAGTGGAAACACCATATATTTT; CDR3aa: CASSFYKGNSGNTIYF
v_gene: TRBV19; j_gene: TRBJ2-3; abundance: once; d_gene: TRBD1; CDR3nt: TGTGCCAGTAGTGCGGGACAGGGGGGAGATACGCAGTATTTT; CDR3aa: CASSAGQGGDTQYF
v_gene: TRBV3-1/TRBV3-2; j_gene: TRBJ2-7; abundance: .; d_gene: .; CDR3nt: TGTGCCAGCAGCTCTGCCGGAGGGGGGGTATACGAGCAGTACTTC; CDR3aa: CASSSAGGGVYEQYF
v_gene: TRBV7-2; j_gene: TRBJ1-1; abundance: .; d_gene: .; CDR3nt: TGTGCCAGCAGCTTCGACATCGCCCGGGCTTTCTTT; CDR3aa: CASSFDIARAFF
v_gene: TRBV7-2; j_gene: TRBJ1-6; abundance: .; d_gene: .; CDR3nt: TGTGCCAGCAGCTCCCGACGGATTAATAATTCACCCCTCCACTTT; CDR3aa: CASSSRRINNSPLHF
v_gene: TRBV6-2/TRBV6-3; j_gene: TRBJ2-7; abundance: .; d_gene: TRBD1; CDR3nt: TGTGCCAGCAGTTACCGCACGGGGACAGGTGCCTACGAGCAGTACTTC; CDR3aa: CASSYRTGTGAYEQYF
v_gene: TRBV5-1; j_gene: TRBJ2-3; abundance: once; d_gene: .; CDR3nt: TGCGCCAGCAAAGGGGACTCCACAGATACGCAGTATTTT; CDR3aa: CASKGDSTDTQYF
v_gene: TRBV10-2; j_gene: TRBJ2-5; abundance: few; d_gene: TRBD2; CDR3nt: TGCGCCAGCAAGGCTAGCGGGAGAGAGACCCAGTACTTC; CDR3aa: CASKASGRETQYF
v_gene: TRBV3-1/TRBV3-2; j_gene: TRBJ1-3; abundance: .; d_gene: .; CDR3nt: TGTGCCAGCAGCCCATCGTACTCTGGAAACACCATATATTTT; CDR3aa: CASSPSYSGNTIYF
v_gene: TRBV5-6; j_gene: TRBJ2-1; abundance: .; d_gene: .; CDR3nt: TGTGCCAGCAGCTTTGGACAGATTGAGCAGTTCTTC; CDR3aa: CASSFGQIEQFF
v_gene: TRBV4-3; j_gene: TRBJ2-1; abundance: .; d_gene: .; CDR3nt: TGCGCCAGCAGCCAAGATCTTAGTCGCCCCCGCAATGAGCAGTTCTTC; CDR3aa: CASSQDLSRPRNEQFF
v_gene: TRBV15; j_gene: TRBJ2-7; abundance: .; d_gene: TRBD1; CDR3nt: TGTGCCACCAGCGGAAACCGGGACAGGGTTTCCTACGAGCAGTACTTC; CDR3aa: CATSGNRDRVSYEQYF
v_gene: TRBV19; j_gene: TRBJ2-1; abundance: .; d_gene: TRBD2; CDR3nt: TGTGCCAGTAGTATAGAGGCCGGGAGGGGGCAGTTCTTC; CDR3aa: CASSIEAGRGQFF
v_gene: TRBV12-3/TRBV12-4; j_gene: TRBJ1-1; abundance: .; d_gene: .; CDR3nt: TGTGCCAGCAGATTAAACACTGAAGCTTTCTTT; CDR3aa: CASRLNTEAFF
v_gene: TRBV6-5; j_gene: TRBJ2-5; abundance: .; d_gene: TRBD2; CDR3nt: TGTGCCAGCAGTTACTCGTCTAGCGGGGGGGTTGAGACCCAGTACTTC; CDR3aa: CASSYSSSGGVETQYF
v_gene: TRBV11-3; j_gene: TRBJ2-3; abundance: .; d_gene: TRBD2; CDR3nt: TGTGCCAGCAGCTCTCGGGCTAGCGGGAGTGGAGATACGCAGTATTTT; CDR3aa: CASSSRASGSGDTQYF
v_gene: TRBV24-1; j_gene: TRBJ2-1; abundance: once; d_gene: .; CDR3nt: TGTGCCACCAGTGATGAAGGGCCGCCTTATAAGCCGTTCTTC; CDR3aa: CATSDEGPPYKPFF
v_gene: TRBV24-1; j_gene: TRBJ2-2; abundance: .; d_gene: .; CDR3nt: TGTGCCACCAGTGATTGGGGCAGTAACACCGGGGAGCTGTTTTTT; CDR3aa: CATSDWGSNTGELFF
v_gene: TRBV18; j_gene: TRBJ1-4; abundance: once; d_gene: .; CDR3nt: TGTGCCAGCTCACCACGTTGGGACACTAATGAAAAACTGTTTTTT; CDR3aa: CASSPRWDTNEKLFF
v_gene: TRBV6-5; j_gene: TRBJ2-1; abundance: .; d_gene: .; CDR3nt: TGTGCCAGCAGCGACCGGGGCAGCTTCAATGAGCAGTTCTTC; CDR3aa: CASSDRGSFNEQFF
v_gene: TRBV9; j_gene: TRBJ2-2; abundance: .; d_gene: .; CDR3nt: TGTGCCAGCAGCGTAGCGGTCACCGGGGAGCTGTTTTTT; CDR3aa: CASSVAVTGELFF
v_gene: TRBV2; j_gene: TRBJ2-7; abundance: .; d_gene: .; CDR3nt: TGTGCCAGCAGTCTCCTGGCCTACGAGCAGTACTTC; CDR3aa: CASSLLAYEQYF
v_gene: TRBV6-5; j_gene: TRBJ1-2; abundance: .; d_gene: .; CDR3nt: TGTGCCAGCAGCGATGGATTAAACTATGGCTACACCTTC; CDR3aa: CASSDGLNYGYTF
v_gene: TRBV3-1/TRBV3-2; j_gene: TRBJ1-6; abundance: .; d_gene: .; CDR3nt: TGTGCCAGCAGCTCCCGCCGAAGAGATTCACCCCTCCACTTT; CDR3aa: CASSSRRRDSPLHF
v_gene: TRBV19; j_gene: TRBJ1-6; abundance: .; d_gene: TRBD1; CDR3nt: TGTGCCAGTAGCCCAAACAGGGGCGAATCACCCCTCCACTTT; CDR3aa: CASSPNRGESPLHF
v_gene: TRBV5-8; j_gene: TRBJ2-6; abundance: .; d_gene: .; CDR3nt: TGTGCCAGCAGCCTGGGGATCTTCACCTCTGGGGCCAACGTCCTGACTTTC; CDR3aa: CASSLGIFTSGANVLTF
v_gene: TRBV5-8; j_gene: TRBJ1-6; abundance: .; d_gene: .; CDR3nt: TGTGCCAGCAGCTCCGACGGGACACGGATTAATTCACCCCTCCACTTT; CDR3aa: CASSSDGTRINSPLHF
v_gene: TRBV30; j_gene: TRBJ1-5; abundance: .; d_gene: .; CDR3nt: TGTGCCTGGAACCGGAACAGGGTACTGGAGCCCCAGCATTTT; CDR3aa: CAWNRNRVLEPQHF
v_gene: TRBV27; j_gene: TRBJ1-2; abundance: .; d_gene: .; CDR3nt: TGTGCCGGGGAGGGACGGCGTATTTTCTATGGCTACACCTTC; CDR3aa: CAGEGRRIFYGYTF
v_gene: TRBV24-1; j_gene: TRBJ2-1; abundance: .; d_gene: TRBD1; CDR3nt: TGTGCCACCAGTGATTCCGGGACAGGGAGTAGGGATGAGCAGTTCTTC; CDR3aa: CATSDSGTGSRDEQFF
v_gene: TRBV18; j_gene: TRBJ2-2; abundance: .; d_gene: TRBD1; CDR3nt: TGTGCCAGCTCACCAGGACAGGCCGGGGAGCTGTTTTTT; CDR3aa: CASSPGQAGELFF
v_gene: TRBV29-1; j_gene: TRBJ2-2; abundance: .; d_gene: .; CDR3nt: TGCAGCGTTCTGGAGGTATTGGGGGAGCTGTTTTTT; CDR3aa: CSVLEVLGELFF
v_gene: TRBV7-3; j_gene: TRBJ1-1; abundance: .; d_gene: TRBD1; CDR3nt: TGTGCCAGCAGCTTAATGGGTGGCAGGGGGCAGATATGGACTGAAGCTTTCTTT; CDR3aa: CASSLMGGRGQIWTEAFF
v_gene: TRBV27; j_gene: TRBJ2-2; abundance: .; d_gene: .; CDR3nt: TGTGCCAGCAGTTTATTGACGGTGGCCCCCACCGGGGAGCTGTTTTTT; CDR3aa: CASSLLTVAPTGELFF
v_gene: TRBV3-1/TRBV3-2; j_gene: TRBJ1-2; abundance: .; d_gene: .; CDR3nt: TGTGCCAGCAGCCAAGATCGGACAGACTATGGCTACACCTTC; CDR3aa: CASSQDRTDYGYTF
v_gene: TRBV12-3/TRBV12-4; j_gene: TRBJ2-2; abundance: .; d_gene: .; CDR3nt: TGTGCCAGCAATACTCGGGCTCCGGGGCAGCTGTTTTTT; CDR3aa: CASNTRAPGQLFF
v_gene: TRBV6-5; j_gene: TRBJ2-5; abundance: medium-sized; d_gene: .; CDR3nt: TGTGCCAGCAGTTTAATGCCGGGACTGCAAGAGACCCAGTACTTC; CDR3aa: CASSLMPGLQETQYF
v_gene: TRBV24-1; j_gene: TRBJ2-1; abundance: .; d_gene: .; CDR3nt: TGTGCCACCAGTGACGGGGGAATATACAATGAGCAGTTCTTC; CDR3aa: CATSDGGIYNEQFF
v_gene: TRBV11-2; j_gene: TRBJ1-5; abundance: few; d_gene: .; CDR3nt: TGTGCCAGCAGCTTAGAGGCAGACTACAATCAGCCCCAGCATTTT; CDR3aa: CASSLEADYNQPQHF
v_gene: TRBV5-1; j_gene: TRBJ2-1; abundance: .; d_gene: .; CDR3nt: TGCGCCAGCAGCCTACGGACTATCCCCAATGAGCAGTTCTTC; CDR3aa: CASSLRTIPNEQFF
v_gene: TRBV7-6; j_gene: TRBJ1-5; abundance: .; d_gene: .; CDR3nt: TGTGCCAGCAGCTTAGGAGGAGCTAGCAATCAGCCCCAGCATTTT; CDR3aa: CASSLGGASNQPQHF
v_gene: TRBV7-2; j_gene: TRBJ2-3; abundance: .; d_gene: TRBD2; CDR3nt: TGTGCCAGCAGCTTAAGCCCGCCTAGCGGAGCAGATACGCAGTATTTT; CDR3aa: CASSLSPPSGADTQYF